Listed below are T cell receptor beta chains from one sample, sequenced in a study of Ad26.COV2.S vaccination and SARS-CoV-2 variants. Clones were sequenced by immunoSEQ multiplex PCR, and TCRdb holds only the in-frame ones, with some missing. Found here are roughly 700,000 clones, about 90% of them singletons; the top ten hold nearly 1.5%. The sample was peripheral blood, taken in a trial of Ad26.COV2.S vaccine versus placebo. The receptor set was obtained from a person between 18 and 59 years old who received the Ad26.COV2.S COVID-19 vaccine or a placebo. Both conserved end residues are part of each CDR3. Each record gives: clone size, D gene, J gene, V gene, CDR3 protein, CDR3 DNA. D genes are given only for firm matches. Expanded clones get a size class; other rows say once, few or many, or leave the size out.

>.|.|TRBJ1-5|TRBV5-6
CASSLGYRAPQHF
TGTGCCAGCAGCTTGGGATACAGGGCACCCCAGCATTTT
>.|.|TRBJ2-3|TRBV19
CASSIRPEVDTQYF
TGTGCCAGTAGTATTAGACCCGAGGTAGATACGCAGTATTTT
>.|.|TRBJ2-7|TRBV7-9
CASSSSTGTGAYEQYF
TGTGCCAGCAGCTCCTCAACCGGGACGGGGGCCTACGAGCAGTACTTC
>.|.|TRBJ1-2|TRBV7-9
CASSSPLGSYTF
TGTGCCAGCAGTTCCCCTCTTGGGAGCTACACCTTC
>.|.|TRBJ1-1|TRBV4-3
CASSQERGLGTEAFF
TGCGCCAGCAGCCAAGAAAGAGGGTTGGGCACTGAAGCTTTCTTT
>.|.|TRBJ1-1|TRBV19
CASTQPAGVNTEAFF
TGTGCCAGTACCCAGCCAGCAGGGGTGAACACTGAAGCTTTCTTT
>.|TRBD2|TRBJ2-1|TRBV27
CASRVAGSSYNEQFF
TGTGCCAGCAGGGTAGCGGGGAGCTCCTACAATGAGCAGTTCTTC
>.|.|TRBJ1-1|TRBV4-2
CASSPTPGTEAFF
TGTGCCAGCAGCCCGACCCCAGGCACTGAAGCTTTCTTT
>.|.|TRBJ1-2|TRBV6-5
CASSFLGETYYGYTF
TGTGCCAGCAGTTTCTTGGGGGAGACCTACTATGGCTACACCTTC
>.|TRBD1|TRBJ2-7|TRBV10-2
CASTKQGTYEQYF
TGCGCCAGCACCAAACAGGGGACCTACGAGCAGTACTTC
>once|TRBD1|TRBJ1-1|TRBV2
CASLLGTANTEAFF
TGTGCCAGCCTCCTCGGGACAGCTAACACTGAAGCTTTCTTT
>.|.|TRBJ1-5|TRBV7-2
CASSLTGNQPQHF
TGTGCCAGCAGCTTAACGGGCAATCAGCCCCAGCATTTT
>.|.|TRBJ2-3|TRBV12-3/TRBV12-4
CASSSRQTDTQYF
TGTGCCAGCAGTTCCCGACAGACAGATACGCAGTATTTT
>.|.|TRBJ2-7|TRBV7-2
CASSLVAGDAYEQYF
TGTGCCAGCAGCTTAGTTGCTGGGGATGCCTACGAGCAGTACTTC
>.|TRBD1|TRBJ2-2|TRBV19
CASSIVRGPNTGELFF
TGTGCCAGTAGTATAGTAAGGGGGCCGAACACCGGGGAGCTGTTTTTT
>.|TRBD2|TRBJ2-2|TRBV11-3
CASSFTGRTNTGELFF
TGTGCCAGCAGCTTCACCGGGAGGACGAACACCGGGGAGCTGTTTTTT
>.|.|TRBJ2-3|TRBV18
CASSPNRAGPSTDTQYF
TGTGCCAGCTCACCAAATCGGGCAGGACCTAGCACAGATACGCAGTATTTT
>.|.|TRBJ2-3|TRBV6-5
CASSWVGSTDTQYF
TGTGCCAGCAGTTGGGTGGGGAGCACAGATACGCAGTATTTT
>once|.|TRBJ1-6|TRBV11-3
CASSQNGVGSPLHF
TGTGCCAGCAGTCAAAATGGGGTGGGATCACCCCTCCACTTT
>once|TRBD2|TRBJ2-7|TRBV5-6
CASTQGLAGSYEQYF
TGTGCCAGCACCCAGGGACTAGCGGGTTCCTACGAGCAGTACTTC
>.|.|TRBJ2-5|TRBV29-1
CSVDSGQETQYF
TGCAGCGTTGATTCAGGGCAAGAGACCCAGTACTTC
>.|TRBD1|TRBJ1-3|TRBV7-2
CASSKTGGGNTIYF
TGTGCCAGCAGCAAAACAGGGGGTGGAAACACCATATATTTT
>.|TRBD2|TRBJ2-7|TRBV6-2/TRBV6-3
CASSLATPGLASEQYF
TGTGCCAGCAGCCTCGCGACCCCGGGACTAGCGTCCGAGCAGTACTTC
>.|.|TRBJ1-6|TRBV7-9
CASSPSGNNSPLHF
TGTGCCAGCAGCCCATCGGGGAATAATTCACCCCTCCACTTT
>once|.|TRBJ1-3|TRBV5-4
CASSLDPGNTIYF
TGTGCCAGCAGCTTGGACCCTGGAAACACCATATATTTT